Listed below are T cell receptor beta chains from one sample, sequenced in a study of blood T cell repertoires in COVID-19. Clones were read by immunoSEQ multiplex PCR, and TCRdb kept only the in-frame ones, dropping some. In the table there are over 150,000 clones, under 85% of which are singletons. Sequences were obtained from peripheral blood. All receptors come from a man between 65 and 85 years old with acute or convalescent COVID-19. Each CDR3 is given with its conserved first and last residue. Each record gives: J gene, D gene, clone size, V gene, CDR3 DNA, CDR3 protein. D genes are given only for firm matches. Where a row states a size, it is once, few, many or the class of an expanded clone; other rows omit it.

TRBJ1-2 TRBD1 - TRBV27 TGTGCCAGCAGTTTAGGGCAGGGGGCTAGCGATGGCTACACCTTC CASSLGQGASDGYTF
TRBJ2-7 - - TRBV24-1 TGTGCCACCAGTGGCTGGGCCGACGAGCAGTACTTC CATSGWADEQYF
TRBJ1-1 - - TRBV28 TGTGCCAGCAGTTTAGGGGTAGGGGGAAACACTGAAGCTTTCTTT CASSLGVGGNTEAFF
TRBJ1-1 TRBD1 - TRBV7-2 TGTGCCAGCAGCTTAGACGGGACAGGGCTGAACACTGAAGCTTTCTTT CASSLDGTGLNTEAFF
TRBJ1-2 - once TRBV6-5 TGTGCCAGCAGTTACGGTCTTGGAGCTAACTATGGCTACACCTTC CASSYGLGANYGYTF
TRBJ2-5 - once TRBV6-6 TGTGCCAGCTCCTGGGACATCGGGACCCAGTACTTC CASSWDIGTQYF
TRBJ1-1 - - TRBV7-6 TGTGCCAGCAGCTTAACCAGGGAGGGAAAGGACACTGAAGCTTTCTTT CASSLTREGKDTEAFF
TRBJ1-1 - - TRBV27 TGTGCCAGCAGTTTAGACAGGTTAAACACTGAAGCTTTCTTT CASSLDRLNTEAFF
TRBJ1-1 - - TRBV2 TGTGCCAGCAAACTTGATACCACTGAAGCTTTCTTT CASKLDTTEAFF
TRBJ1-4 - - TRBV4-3 TGCGCCAGCAGCCAAGATTACCCCAATCGATTCCCACCCGGAGAAAATGAAAAACTGTTTTTT CASSQDYPNRFPPGENEKLFF
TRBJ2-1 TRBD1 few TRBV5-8 TGTGCCAGCAGCTCGGGACAGGGGATAGGCTCCTACAATGAGCAGTTCTTC CASSSGQGIGSYNEQFF
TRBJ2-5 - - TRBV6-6 TGTGCCAGCAGACAGGAGTACCAAGAGACCCAGTACTTC CASRQEYQETQYF
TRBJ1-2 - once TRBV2 TGTGCCAGCAGTCAACCAGGGGGCTACACCTTC CASSQPGGYTF
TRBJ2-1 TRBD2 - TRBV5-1 TGCGCCAGCAGTCACCCGAGCGGGGGGGACTACAATGAGCAGTTCTTC CASSHPSGGDYNEQFF
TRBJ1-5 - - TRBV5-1 TGCGCCAGCAGCTTGGCTCCTAGCAATCAGCCCCAGCATTTT CASSLAPSNQPQHF
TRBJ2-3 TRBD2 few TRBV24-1 TGTGCCACCAGTGGGCTGAGCGGGAGAGGTACAGATACGCAGTATTTT CATSGLSGRGTDTQYF
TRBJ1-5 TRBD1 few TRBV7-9 TGTGCCAGCAGCAGTACACAGGGGGGGGATCAGCCCCAGCATTTT CASSSTQGGDQPQHF
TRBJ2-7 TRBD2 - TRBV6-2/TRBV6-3 TGTGCCAGCAGTTACTCCCTAACTAGCGGGTTACCCTCCTACGAGCAGTACTTC CASSYSLTSGLPSYEQYF
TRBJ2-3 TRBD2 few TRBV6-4 TGTGCCAGCAGTGAGCGGGGGGGATCAGATACGCAGTATTTT CASSERGGSDTQYF
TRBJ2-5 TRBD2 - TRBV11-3 TGTGCCAGCAGCTCCGGGACTAGCGGGAGAGAGACCCAGTACTTC CASSSGTSGRETQYF
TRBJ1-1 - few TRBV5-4 TGTGCCAGCAGCTTGTCCAGGGCGAACACTGAAGCTTTCTTT CASSLSRANTEAFF
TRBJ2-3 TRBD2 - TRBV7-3 TGTGCCAGCAGCTTAACTGGCGGGAGACCTGATACGCAGTATTTT CASSLTGGRPDTQYF
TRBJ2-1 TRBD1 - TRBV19 TGTGCCAGTACCTCGAGGGACAGCTACAATGAGCAGTTCTTC CASTSRDSYNEQFF
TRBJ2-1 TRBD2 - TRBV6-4 TGTGCCAGCAGTCAGGGGACTAGCGGGAGTAATGAGCAGTTCTTC CASSQGTSGSNEQFF
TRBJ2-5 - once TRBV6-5 TGTGCCAGCAGCAGGACAGCCAGAGGAGAGACCCAGTACTTC CASSRTARGETQYF
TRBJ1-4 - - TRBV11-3 TGTGCCAGCAGCCCTCGGGAAGGGCGCATGACGGAAAAACTGTTTTTT CASSPREGRMTEKLFF
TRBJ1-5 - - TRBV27 TGTGCCAGCAGAATCCGGTTTTCCGGGGATGAGTTCCGTCAGCCCCAGCATTTT CASRIRFSGDEFRQPQHF
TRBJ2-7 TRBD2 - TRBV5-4 TGTGCCAGCAGCTCGTTAGCGGGGGCAAGCTCCTACGAGCAGTACTTC CASSSLAGASSYEQYF
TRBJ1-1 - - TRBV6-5 TGTGCCAGCACCGGGTATGGGGGGGGAAGAACTGAAGCTTTCTTT CASTGYGGGRTEAFF
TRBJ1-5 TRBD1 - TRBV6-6 TGTGCCAGCATCCCTTCTTCAGGGGGCGGGCAGCCCCAGCATTTT CASIPSSGGGQPQHF
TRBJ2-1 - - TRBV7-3 TGTGCCAGCAGCCTGCAGGGCCAGAATGAGCAGTTCTTC CASSLQGQNEQFF
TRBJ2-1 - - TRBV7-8 TGTGCCAGCAGCTCCAAAGGAGGGTCAGTCTACAATGAGCAGTTCTTC CASSSKGGSVYNEQFF
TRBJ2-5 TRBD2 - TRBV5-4 TGTGCCAGCAGCTTGTTCGGTGGGACTAGTGGTATGGAGACCCAGTACTTC CASSLFGGTSGMETQYF
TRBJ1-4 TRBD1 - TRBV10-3 TGTGCCATCAGTGAAACCGGGACAGGGGAACTGTTTTTT CAISETGTGELFF
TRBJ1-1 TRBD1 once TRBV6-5 TGTGCCAGCAGCCCGACCGGGACAGCGAACACTGAAGCTTTCTTT CASSPTGTANTEAFF
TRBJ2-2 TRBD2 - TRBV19 TGTGCCAGTAGTATTTCTAGCGGACCGAAACACCGGGAGCTGTTTTTT CASSISSGPKHRELFF
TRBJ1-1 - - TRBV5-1 TGCGCCAGCAGCTCGCCCCAATACAATACAGGGAACACTGAAGCTTTCTTT CASSSPQYNTGNTEAFF
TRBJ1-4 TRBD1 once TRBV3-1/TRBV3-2 TGTGCCAGCAGCCAAGATCGGACAGGAGGGGCCAATGAAAAACTGTTTTTT CASSQDRTGGANEKLFF